This paragraph covers one T cell receptor beta chain sequence. The V gene's germline CDR1 is SGHAT and CDR2 FQNNGV. This CDR3 has 13 residues. J was trimmed by 5 bases and V by 3 bases; bases with no gene match: 3. This entry belongs to a study of blood T cell repertoires in COVID-19. Study-wide background: Acute and convalescent COVID-19 specimens originated in the United States, Italy and Spain. T cells, B-cell-depleted T cells, or PBMCs supplied cDNA or gDNA.

Original analysis: Amplification of reference gene primers provided the estimated nucleated cell counts. TCRdb's table, derived via immunoSEQ multiplex PCR, lists solely in-frame clones and lacks some. The V and J calls and clone size are taken from that table; D and trimming were inferred from the DNA. The sample includes about 500,000 clones, roughly nine tenths of them seen just once. Seattle's enrolled individuals joined amid active infection and were then monitored longitudinally. The chain joins TRBV11-2 to TRBJ2-7, with 8 bases identical to TRBD1. This clonotype was obtained from a man between 18 and 29 years old with COVID-19, enrolled during active disease. Sequences were obtained from peripheral blood. CDR3 residues: CASSLDRAHEQYF. Here the CDR3 DNA reads TGTGCCAGCAGCTTGGACAGGGCCCACGAGCAGTACTTC.